This TCR beta chain stems from a study of spatial heterogeneity in lung cancer. In the case of this clonotype: Its antigen is currently unknown. The library was built for alpha chains, so this beta chain is an off-target read and its size means little.

The CDR3 sequence is 16 residues long. The germline CDR1 and CDR2 sequences are KGHDR and SFDVKD. V lost 4 bases and J 3 bases, leaving 12 bases between the germline ends. Indicated time point: sample taken at primary tumor resection. The sequenced material consisted of unsorted whole RNA from tumor, nontumor lung or frozen PBMC. Every cDNA TCR molecule received its own unique molecular identifier. TCRdb re-called the 5' RACE reads with MiXCR, one entry per CDR3 protein. The top ten clones hold 13% to 15% of a sample with about 3,000 distinct CDR3 sequences, about a sixth of them seen once. Study-wide points: Tracking of tumor mutation counts was seen in expanded intratumoral alpha and beta TCR counts. Ubiquitous expanded TCR counts tracked ubiquitous nonsynonymous mutations; regional expanded TCR counts tracked regional nonsynonymous mutations.

This receptor was obtained from a male donor with early-stage non-small cell lung cancer. The sample here was lung tumor tissue, taken at surgery. This chain joins TRBV24-1 and TRBJ2-6, with D possibly TRBD1 on 5 matching bases. The CDR3 DNA sequence: TGTGCCACCAGTGAACATACAGGCGGTGGGGCCAACGTCCTGACTTTC. Protein: CATSEHTGGGANVLTF.